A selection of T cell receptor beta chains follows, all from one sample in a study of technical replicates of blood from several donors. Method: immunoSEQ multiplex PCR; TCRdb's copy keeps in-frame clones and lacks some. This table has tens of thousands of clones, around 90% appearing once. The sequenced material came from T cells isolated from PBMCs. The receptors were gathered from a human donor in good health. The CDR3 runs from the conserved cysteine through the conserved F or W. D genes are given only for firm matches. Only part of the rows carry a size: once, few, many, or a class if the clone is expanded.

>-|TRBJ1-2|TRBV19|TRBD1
TGTGCCAGTAGTATCCCTCAATCCAGGACAGGGGCGGTTTATGGCTACACCTTC
CASSIPQSRTGAVYGYTF
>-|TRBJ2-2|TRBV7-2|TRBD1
TGTGCCAGCAGCCATTATGGGACAGGGAGCGGGGAGCTGTTTTTT
CASSHYGTGSGELFF
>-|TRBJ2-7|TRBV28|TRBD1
TGTGCCAGCAGTTTATTAAGCCAGGGGGTCTCCTACGAGCAGTACTTC
CASSLLSQGVSYEQYF
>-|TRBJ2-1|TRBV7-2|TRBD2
TGTGCCAGCAGCTTACGGCGGGGGGGCTCTATCTGGGGTGAGCAGTTCTTC
CASSLRRGGSIWGEQFF
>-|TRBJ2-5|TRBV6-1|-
TGTGCCAGCAACACGGACAGAAGCCAAGAGACCCAGTACTTC
CASNTDRSQETQYF
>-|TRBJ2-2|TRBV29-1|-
TGCAGCGTTCCGGACAGACACACCGGGGAGCTGTTTTTT
CSVPDRHTGELFF
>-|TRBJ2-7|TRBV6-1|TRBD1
TGTGCCAGCAGGGCCGGGACAGGGGCTTCCTACGAGCAGTACTTC
CASRAGTGASYEQYF
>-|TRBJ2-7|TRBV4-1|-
TGCGCCAGCAGCCACCCGGGACAAACGCCGTACGAGCAGTACTTC
CASSHPGQTPYEQYF
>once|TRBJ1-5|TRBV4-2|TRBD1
TGTGCCAGCAGCCCTCGTGAGGGACAGGGTGTTCAGCCCCAGCATTTT
CASSPREGQGVQPQHF
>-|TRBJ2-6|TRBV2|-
TGTGCCAGCCTACGGGGGTTTGCCGGGGCCAACGTCCTGACTTTC
CASLRGFAGANVLTF
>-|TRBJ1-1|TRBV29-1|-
TGCAGCGTTGAAGGGGGGGATGCGGGGAGCACTGAAGCTTTCTTT
CSVEGGDAGSTEAFF
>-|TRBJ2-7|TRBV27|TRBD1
TGTGCCAGCAGCCCGGGACAGGGTCCCTACGAGCAGTACTTC
CASSPGQGPYEQYF
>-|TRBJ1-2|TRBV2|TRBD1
TGTGCCAGTCGACAGGGGTTGAGCGGCTACACCTTC
CASRQGLSGYTF
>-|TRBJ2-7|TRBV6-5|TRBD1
TGTGCCAGCAGCCGGACAGGGAACTACGAGCAGTACTTC
CASSRTGNYEQYF
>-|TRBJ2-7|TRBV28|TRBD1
TGTGCCAGCAGTTTTTTTCCGGGACAGAGTACCTACGAGCAGTACTTC
CASSFFPGQSTYEQYF
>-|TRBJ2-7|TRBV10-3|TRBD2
TGTGCCATCAGTGATCGCGAGCTAGCGGGAGAGTCTGATACTGTCCACGAGCAGTACTTC
CAISDRELAGESDTVHEQYF
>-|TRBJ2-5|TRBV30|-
TGTGCCTGGAGTTTTGAGGGGGGGTCGGAGACCCAGTACTTC
CAWSFEGGSETQYF
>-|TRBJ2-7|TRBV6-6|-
TGTGCCAGCAGTTACAACACAGTCCCCAACGAGCAGTACTTC
CASSYNTVPNEQYF
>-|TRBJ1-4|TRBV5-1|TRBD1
TGCGCCAGCAGCCCCGGGACAGGGGAAGGAAAACTGTTTTTT
CASSPGTGEGKLFF
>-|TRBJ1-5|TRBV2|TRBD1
TGTGCCAGCAGTCTACAGGGGTTGGGCAATCAGCCCCAGCATTTT
CASSLQGLGNQPQHF
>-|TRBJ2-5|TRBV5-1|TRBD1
TGCGCCAGCAGCTTTAGGGACAGGGGTGGAGAGACCCAGTACTTC
CASSFRDRGGETQYF
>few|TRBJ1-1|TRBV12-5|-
TGTGCTAGCCCTCCCGGCGGGGTAGAAGCTTTCTTT
CASPPGGVEAFF
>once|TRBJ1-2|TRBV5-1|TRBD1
TGCGCCAGCAGCTCCGGACAGGGGCCCAACACCTTC
CASSSGQGPNTF
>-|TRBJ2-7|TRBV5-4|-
TGTGCCAGCAGCTTGGGGGGAGACTACGAGCAGTACTTC
CASSLGGDYEQYF
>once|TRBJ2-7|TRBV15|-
TGTGCCACCAGCAGAGGCCAGGCCTTTAGGCCCGAGCAGTACTTC
CATSRGQAFRPEQYF
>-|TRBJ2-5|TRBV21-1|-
TGTGCCAGCAGCAAAAAGTTCTGGGACTATTTTCAAGAGACCCAGTACTTC
CASSKKFWDYFQETQYF
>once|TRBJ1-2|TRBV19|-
TGTGCCAGTAGGACAGTCTCTAACTATGGCTACACCTTC
CASRTVSNYGYTF
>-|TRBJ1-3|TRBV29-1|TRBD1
TGCAGCGGATCCGACAGGGGGACTGGAAACACCATATATTTT
CSGSDRGTGNTIYF
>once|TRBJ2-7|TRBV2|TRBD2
TGTGCCAGCAGGTTGGGCGGGAGCTACGAGCAGTACTTC
CASRLGGSYEQYF
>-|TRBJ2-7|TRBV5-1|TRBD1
TGCGCCAGCAGCTTGGGGGACAGGGATGGCGAGCAGTACTTC
CASSLGDRDGEQYF
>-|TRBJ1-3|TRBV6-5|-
TGTGCCAGCAGCCCAACAGGGAGCTCTGGAAACACCATATATTTT
CASSPTGSSGNTIYF
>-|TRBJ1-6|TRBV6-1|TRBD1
TGTGCCAGTTTAAGGGGGCAGGGGAATTCACCCCTCCACTTT
CASLRGQGNSPLHF